A selection of T cell receptor beta chains follows, all from one sample in a study of T cell repertoires in cytomegalovirus infection. Their antigen targets remain unknown. TCRdb recomputed calls from the reads with MiXCR, one row per CDR3 protein. Of 830,000 or so distinct CDR3 sequences listed, around a third are singletons. The input for sequencing was cultured CD8+ T cells from PBMCs, taken from culture after CMV antigen stimulation. These receptor sequences come from a human donor in good health (CMV status not recorded). Some clones in this sample may be carry-over from other donors' samples. Each CDR3 is given with its conserved first and last residue. A D gene is named only where the DNA matches it firmly. Size values are once, few and many counts, or a class for expanded clones, and some rows have none.

v_gene	j_gene	abundance	d_gene	CDR3aa	CDR3nt
TRBV27	TRBJ2-7	few	TRBD2	CASKLGGDSYEQYF	TGTGCCAGCAAACTGGGAGGGGACTCCTACGAGCAGTACTTC
TRBV10-3	TRBJ2-5	few	-	CAIRISEETQYF	TGTGCCATTCGGATAAGTGAGGAGACCCAGTACTTC
TRBV10-3	TRBJ1-1	once	-	CAISERGGQTEAFF	TGTGCCATCAGTGAGCGGGGGGGCCAAACTGAAGCTTTCTTT
TRBV29-1	TRBJ2-1	-	TRBD2	CSVIAGGSWDEQFF	TGCAGCGTTATAGCGGGGGGGAGTTGGGATGAGCAGTTCTTC
TRBV2	TRBJ1-4	-	-	CASRGTFGTEKLFF	TGTGCCAGCAGGGGGACGTTCGGGACTGAAAAACTGTTTTTT
TRBV6-1	TRBJ1-1	few	-	CASSEAPSRRDTEAFF	TGTGCCAGCAGTGAAGCGCCCAGTCGGAGGGACACTGAAGCTTTCTTT
TRBV6-2/TRBV6-3	TRBJ1-6	-	TRBD1	CASASGTDYNSPLHF	TGTGCCAGCGCCTCCGGGACAGACTATAATTCACCCCTCCACTTT
TRBV27	TRBJ1-1	-	TRBD1	CASSSQGQHFEAFF	TGTGCCAGCAGTTCACAGGGGCAACACTTTGAAGCTTTCTTT
TRBV4-1	TRBJ2-3	-	TRBD2	CASSLFSGTSGDRIDTQYF	TGCGCCAGCAGCCTCTTTTCCGGGACTAGCGGGGACAGAATAGATACGCAGTATTTT
TRBV4-1	TRBJ1-3	few	-	CASSQDPGSGNTIYF	TGCGCCAGCAGCCAAGATCCCGGCTCTGGAAACACCATATATTTT
TRBV12-3/TRBV12-4	TRBJ2-6	few	-	CAIPGTTGANVLTF	TGTGCCATCCCGGGAACAACCGGGGCCAACGTCCTGACTTTC